Shown below are 5 T cell receptor beta chains from a single sample sequenced in a study of T cells after yellow fever vaccination. TCRdb called the 5' RACE reads again in MiXCR, with one record for every CDR3 protein. The table lists about 75,000 distinct CDR3 sequences, about 7.7% of them singletons, with over 25% in the top ten. This specimen was CD8+ T cells sorted from PBMCs, taken roughly 10 days after the first yellow fever vaccination. These TCRs come from a young man who received the YFV17D yellow fever vaccine.

This clonotype was counted at least ten times. J is TRBJ2-5 and V is TRBV12-3 or TRBV12-4; the match to TRBD1 covers 8 bases. CDR3 length equals 13 residues. With V trimmed by 6 bases and J by 4 bases, 4 bases remained unmatched. The CDR3 DNA is TGTGCCAGCAGCTCGACAGGGGCAGAGACCCAGTACTTC. This encodes CASSSTGAETQYF.

Many counts were recorded for this clonotype. The chain joins TRBV27 to TRBJ1-2; 8 bases map to TRBD1. The CDR3 is made up of 14 amino acids. Germline V gives CDR1 MNHEY, CDR2 SMNVEV (reference sequence). V dropped 7 bases and J dropped 8; count of bases not matched to a gene: 12. The CDR3 here is CASKQGVEGLGYTF. The CDR3 nucleotides are TGTGCCAGCAAACAGGGGGTTGAGGGTTTGGGCTACACCTTC.

This clonotype was observed many times. For the CDR3, the DNA is TGTGCCAGCAGGGCGGGGGCTTCCTACGAGCAGTACGTC. Its translation is CASRAGASYEQYV. This rearrangement joins TRBV6-6 to TRBJ2-7, with a possible D match to TRBD2 (7 bases). CDR3 length equals 13 residues. Trimming removed 6 bases at V and 1 base at J, with 10 bases between. The germline gives CDR1 MNHNY, CDR2 SVGAGI (reference sequence).

The chain links TRBV20-1 to TRBJ1-3, with D unresolved. V shed 5 bases and J shed 6 bases, with 14 bases lying between them. The CDR3 contains 13 residues. Germline V gene sequence: CDR1 DFQATT, CDR2 SNEGSKA (reference sequence). The CDR3: CSARERYSNTIYF. The CDR3 nucleotides read TGCAGTGCTCGCGAGCGGTATTCAAACACCATATATTTT.

As concerns this clonotype: Possible read error: a much larger clone is one base away. In DNA form, the CDR3 reads TGTGCCATCAGTGACCGGGGGTGTTATGGCTACACCTTC. It encodes CAISDRGCYGYTF. This chain connects TRBV10-3 to TRBJ1-2; the D gene is possibly TRBD1 (5 bases). This CDR3 comprises 13 residues. V was shortened by 3 bases and J by 5 bases, with 10 bases between the two germline ends. CDR1 and CDR2 from the germline V gene are ENHRY and SYGVKD.